Below are 16 T cell receptor beta chains sequenced from a single sample in a study of response to subunit inactivated influenza vaccine (dated by TCRdb to 2017 to 2018). Library preparation employed RT-PCR. TCRdb names Illumina HiSeq 2500 as the instrument used. TCRdb passed the public sequencing reads through fastp at Q25 and MiXCR, retaining productive beta sequences. Under each unique CDR3 protein, matching rows form one entry showing the most common genes and DNA. The sample records about 780,000 distinct CDR3 sequences, around a sixth of which are singletons. The top ten clonotypes cover about a tenth of the sample. The sequencing here drew on PBMCs from blood, taken 5 to 6 days after vaccination. The receptors here all came from a man aged 45 to 65 who received an inactivated influenza vaccine. Donor details come from another sample of the same person, matched by shared clones.

The chain links TRBV25-1 to TRBJ1-3; the D gene is possibly TRBD1 (5 bases). Germline CDR1 is MGHDK and CDR2 is SYGVNS. This CDR3 is 15 amino acids long. V shed 3 bases and J shed 1 base, with 10 bases lying between them. The CDR3 DNA follows: TGTGCCAGCAGTGACTGGACAATATCTGGAAACACCATATATTTT. Its protein is CASSDWTISGNTIYF.

This clonotype was counted between two and nine times. This sequence joins TRBV9 and TRBJ1-6; D possibly corresponds to TRBD1 (5 bases). The V gene lost 3 bases and the J gene lost 9 bases, with 10 bases spanning the gap. The CDR3 sequence is 13 residues long. Looked up from germline, CDR1 is SGDLS and CDR2 is YYNGEE. CDR3 coding DNA: TGTGCCAGCAGCGCGGAGGGGAGTTCACCCCTCCACTTT. It yields the protein CASSAEGSSPLHF.

The gene calls are TRBV4-1 and TRBJ2-1; tentative D call: TRBD2 (6 bases). Per germline, CDR1 MGHRA and CDR2 YSYEKL. V was clipped by 4 bases and J by 4 bases, with 14 bases between them. This CDR3 has 15 residues. The CDR3 loop is CASSLLGLEYNEQFF. CDR3 coding DNA: TGCGCCAGCAGCCTCCTGGGACTGGAATACAATGAGCAGTTCTTC.

This clonotype has a handful of counts. The chain has TRBV20-1 and TRBJ2-5; the D call may be TRBD1 or TRBD2 (5 bases each). There are 15 residues in the CDR3. Germline values: CDR1 DFQATT, CDR2 SNEGSKA (reference sequence). The V end was cut by 3 bases, the J end by 1 base, with 15 bases between. CDR3 DNA: TGCAGTGCTAGGAGGCGCAGGGACCCCCAAGAGACCCAGTACTTC. Translated, it gives CSARRRRDPQETQYF.

This rearrangement joins TRBV7-8 to TRBJ2-3; D is undetermined. CDR1 and CDR2 (germline): SGHVS, FQNEAQ. Trimming took 7 bases from V and 1 from J, leaving 12 bases between them. CDR3 length: 14 amino acids. This CDR3 reads CASKIGPGTDTQYF. DNA for the CDR3: TGTGCCAGCAAGATCGGACCCGGCACAGATACGCAGTATTTT. The entire variable domain, with the rest obtained from reference TRBV7-8 and TRBJ2-3, is as follows: GAGVSQSPRYKVAKRGQDVALRCDPISGHVSLFWYQQALGQGPEFLTYFQNEAQLDKSGLPSDRFFAERPEGSVSTLKIQRTQQEDSAVYLCASKIGPGTDTQYFGPGTRLTVL.

As concerns this clonotype: At one boundary the junction diverges from the germline segment, which might be a read error. The chain recombines TRBV20-1 with TRBJ2-7, with 9 bases that match TRBD1. This CDR3 spans 14 amino acids. Germline V gene lookup returns CDR1 DFQATT and CDR2 SNEGSKA (reference sequence). The CDR3 sequence is CSAAPWTGVREHYF. The CDR3 DNA reads as TGCAGTGCTGCCCCCTGGACAGGGGTTCGCGAGCACTACTTC.

The chain joins TRBV12-3 or TRBV12-4 to TRBJ2-7; D assignment may be TRBD1 or TRBD2 (5 bases each). CDR3 length: 15 amino acids. V was clipped by 6 bases and J by 1 base, with 16 bases between them. CDR3 sequence (DNA): TGTGCCAGCAGACCTACCGGGACGCCGTCCTACGAGCAGTACTTC. Residues: CASRPTGTPSYEQYF.

The table lists this clonotype with a count of one. This chain joins TRBV24-1 and TRBJ2-7; 9 nucleotides align to TRBD2. With 6 bases clipped from V and 5 bases from J, the junction kept 4 bases outside the gene matches. Germline V gene lookup returns CDR1 KGHDR and CDR2 SFDVKD. The CDR3 loop spans 13 amino acids. Written as DNA, the CDR3 is TGTGCCACCAGTACCGGACTAGCGAACGAGCAGTACTTC. It is translated as CATSTGLANEQYF.

This rearrangement joins TRBV6-1 to TRBJ2-5; TRBD2 matches 8 bases. The CDR3 has 16 amino acids. The junction had 14 bases not matched to a gene; V was cut back by 6 bases and J by 5 bases. Per the germline V gene, CDR1 is MNHNS and CDR2 is SASEGT. The CDR3 DNA follows: TGTGCCAGCAGGAACATTTTAGCGGGATTCCTGGAGACCCAGTACTTC. Protein product: CASRNILAGFLETQYF.

This clonotype was seen only once. The rearrangement joins TRBV7-9 to TRBJ2-3; D gene uncertain. Between the trimmed V and J ends, which lost 2 bases and 6 bases, there was a span of 18 bases. CDR3 length: 16 residues. Germline assignment: CDR1 SEHNR and CDR2 FQNEAQ (reference sequence). The chain's CDR3 is CASSLYATLLPDTQYF. In nucleotides, the CDR3 is TGTGCCAGCAGCTTATACGCGACCTTACTACCCGATACGCAGTATTTT.

This clonotype was detected many times. This rearrangement joins TRBV28 to TRBJ1-1; no reliable D call. The CDR3 is 12 residues long. Germline loops: CDR1 MDHEN, CDR2 SYDVKM. The ends were cut back, 8 bases at V and 1 base at J, with 8 bases in the middle. For the CDR3, the DNA is TGTGCCAGCCGAGAGCGGAACACTGAAGCTTTCTTT. The encoded protein is CASRERNTEAFF.

V usage is TRBV4-3 and J usage is TRBJ1-1; 7 bases fit TRBD1. Germline CDR1 LGHNA, CDR2 YSLEER. The ends lost 0 bases at V and 1 base at J; junction bases unmatched: 11. The CDR3 spans 18 residues. DNA for the CDR3: TGCGCCAGCAGCCAAGAAATGATATCGGACAGGTCGAACACTGAAGCTTTCTTT. Translation gives CASSQEMISDRSNTEAFF.

This clonotype was seen a few times. The chain links TRBV2 to TRBJ1-5; TRBD1 agrees at 7 bases. V was pared by 7 bases and J by 9 bases, with 3 bases of the junction left unmatched. Germline V gene sequence: CDR1 SNHLY, CDR2 FYNNEI. This CDR3 spans 11 amino acids. CDR3 bases: TGTGCCAGCACCCGGACAGGGCCCCAGCATTTT. It specifies CASTRTGPQHF.

The rearrangement uses TRBV25-1 and TRBJ2-1; D may correspond to TRBD1 or TRBD2 (5 bases each). The ends were cut back, 3 bases at V and 10 bases at J, with 13 bases in the middle. The CDR3 contains 13 residues. CDR1 is MGHDK, CDR2 SYGVNS, per germline. The CDR3 DNA reads TGTGCCAGCAGTGAGGGACCTCGGAACGAGCAGTTCTTC. Translated, it gives CASSEGPRNEQFF.

There are many counts of this clonotype. The CDR3 loop reads CASRTGVEQYF. CDR3 nucleotide sequence: TGTGCCAGCAGGACGGGAGTCGAGCAGTACTTC. The V gene is TRBV12-3 or TRBV12-4, the J gene TRBJ2-7, with a possible D match to TRBD2 (6 bases). The CDR3 totals 11 residues. Trimming pared 6 bases from V and 6 bases from J, leaving 9 bases between.

This clonotype was found a few times. This chain joins TRBV4-1 and TRBJ1-6, with unresolved D. Trimming cost V 1 base and J 11 bases, with 15 bases left between them. From germline, CDR1 is MGHRA and CDR2 YSYEKL. This CDR3 region has 15 residues. The CDR3, as DNA: TGCGCCAGCAGCCAAGGCACCATGGGGTTGACACCCCTCCACTTT. Its protein is CASSQGTMGLTPLHF.